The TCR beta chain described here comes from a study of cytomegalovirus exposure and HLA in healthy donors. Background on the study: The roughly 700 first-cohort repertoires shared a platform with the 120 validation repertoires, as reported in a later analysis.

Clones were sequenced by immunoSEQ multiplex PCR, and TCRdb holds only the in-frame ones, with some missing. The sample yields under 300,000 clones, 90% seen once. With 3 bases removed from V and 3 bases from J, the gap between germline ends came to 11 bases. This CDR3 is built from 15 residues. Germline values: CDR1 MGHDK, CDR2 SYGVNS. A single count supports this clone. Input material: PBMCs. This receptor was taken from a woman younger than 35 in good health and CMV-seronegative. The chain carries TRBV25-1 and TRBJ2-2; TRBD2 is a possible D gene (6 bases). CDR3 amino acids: CASSDGGSDTGELFF. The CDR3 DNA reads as TGTGCCAGCAGTGATGGGGGGTCGGACACCGGGGAGCTGTTTTTT.